The T cell receptor (beta chain) under discussion was sequenced for a study of T cells after posttransplantation cyclophosphamide. CDR1 and CDR2 from the germline V gene are MNHEY and SMNVEV (reference sequence). This CDR3 is 15 amino acids long. Trimming pared 0 bases from V and 7 bases from J, leaving 13 bases between. A marrow graft followed busulfan-fludarabine conditioning, with cyclophosphamide on days +3 and +4. Here immunoSEQ multiplex PCR was the method, and the copy in TCRdb shows in-frame clones only, minus some. The repertoire has roughly 11,000 clones, about nine tenths of them found once; the top ten carry more than 3%.

This chain connects TRBV27 to TRBJ1-5; D might be TRBD1 (5 bases). The sequence derives from a female patient in her thirties or forties who received an allogeneic stem cell transplant from an unrelated donor, was CMV-positive, and had no GVHD. The T cells may partly be graft donor cells. Source: PBMCs, taken after allogeneic stem cell transplant with posttransplant cyclophosphamide. In nucleotides, the CDR3 is TGTGCCAGCAGTTTATCGTGGGAGGGGAGACAGCCCCAGCATTTT. Translated, it gives CASSLSWEGRQPQHF.